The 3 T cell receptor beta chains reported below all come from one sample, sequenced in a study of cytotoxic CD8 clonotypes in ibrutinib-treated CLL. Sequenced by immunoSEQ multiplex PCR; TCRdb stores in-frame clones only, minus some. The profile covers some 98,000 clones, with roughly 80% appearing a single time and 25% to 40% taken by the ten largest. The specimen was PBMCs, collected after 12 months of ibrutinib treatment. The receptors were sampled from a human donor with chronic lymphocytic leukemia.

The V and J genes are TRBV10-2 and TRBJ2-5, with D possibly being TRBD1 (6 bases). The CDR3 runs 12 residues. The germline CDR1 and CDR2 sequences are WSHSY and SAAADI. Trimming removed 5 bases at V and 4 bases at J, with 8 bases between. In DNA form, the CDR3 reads TGCGCCAGCAGTATACAGGGAGAGACCCAGTACTTC. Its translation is CASSIQGETQYF.

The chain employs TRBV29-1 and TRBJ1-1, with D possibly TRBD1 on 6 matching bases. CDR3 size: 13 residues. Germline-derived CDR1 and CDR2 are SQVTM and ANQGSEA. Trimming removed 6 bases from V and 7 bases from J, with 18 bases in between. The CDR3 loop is CSVEGGGRGEAFF. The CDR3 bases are TGCAGCGTGGAGGGGGGAGGCAGAGGTGAAGCTTTCTTT. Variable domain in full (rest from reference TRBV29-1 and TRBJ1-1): SAVISQKPSRDICQRGTSLTIQCQVDSQVTMMFWYRQQPGQSLTLIATANQGSEATYESGFVIDKFPISRPNLTFSTLTVSNMSPEDSSIYLCSVEGGGRGEAFFGQGTRLTVV.

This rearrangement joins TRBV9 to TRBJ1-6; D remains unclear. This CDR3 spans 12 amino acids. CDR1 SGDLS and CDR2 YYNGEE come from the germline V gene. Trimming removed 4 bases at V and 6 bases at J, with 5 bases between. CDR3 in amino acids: CASSSPNSPLHF. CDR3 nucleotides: TGTGCCAGCAGCTCCCCTAATTCACCCCTCCACTTT.